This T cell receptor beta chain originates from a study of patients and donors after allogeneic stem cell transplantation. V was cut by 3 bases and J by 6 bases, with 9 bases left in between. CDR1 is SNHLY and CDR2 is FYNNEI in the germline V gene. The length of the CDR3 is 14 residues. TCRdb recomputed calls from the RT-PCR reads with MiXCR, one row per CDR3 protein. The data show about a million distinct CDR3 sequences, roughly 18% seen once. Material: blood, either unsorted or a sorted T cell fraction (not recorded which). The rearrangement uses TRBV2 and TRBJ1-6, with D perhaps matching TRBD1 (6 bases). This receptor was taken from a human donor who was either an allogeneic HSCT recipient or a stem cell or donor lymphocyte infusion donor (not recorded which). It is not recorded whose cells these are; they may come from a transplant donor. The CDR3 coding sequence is TGTGCCAGCAGTGAGGACAGCCTTAATTCACCCCTCCACTTT. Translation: CASSEDSLNSPLHF.